This is a list of T cell receptor beta chains from one sample in a study of CD4 T cells in relation to SARS-CoV-2 and coronaviruses. The repertoire was sequenced with immunoSEQ multiplex PCR; TCRdb's copy has only in-frame clones and lacks some. Altogether approximately 50,000 clones are present, around 90% being singletons, with the ten largest covering around 0.4%. The sequenced material came from naive CD4+ T cells from PBMCs. Receptors originate from an adult with COVID-19. Each CDR3 is given with its conserved first and last residue. The D gene is left open where the match is weak. Clone size appears in some rows only: once, few, many, or a class for an expanded clone.

v_call	clone_size	j_call	d_call	cdr3_aa	cdr3_nt
TRBV5-1	.	TRBJ2-7	.	CASSPDGATYEQYF	TGCGCCAGCAGCCCGGACGGGGCCACCTACGAGCAGTACTTC
TRBV11-2	.	TRBJ2-7	TRBD2	CASSLVGLAGGYEQYF	TGTGCCAGCAGCTTAGTAGGACTAGCGGGAGGGTACGAGCAGTACTTC
TRBV5-1	.	TRBJ1-1	.	CASSLGDTEAFF	TGCGCCAGCAGCTTGGGTGACACTGAAGCTTTCTTT
TRBV9	.	TRBJ2-1	TRBD2	CASSVSGRADEQFF	TGTGCCAGCAGCGTGAGCGGGAGGGCCGATGAGCAGTTCTTC
TRBV5-1	.	TRBJ2-1	.	CASSLVGRRSSYNEQFF	TGCGCCAGCAGCTTGGTGGGCAGGAGGAGCTCCTACAATGAGCAGTTCTTC
TRBV6-5	.	TRBJ2-2	TRBD1	CASSYLGQVHGELFF	TGTGCCAGCAGTTACTTGGGACAGGTTCACGGGGAGCTGTTTTTT
TRBV28	.	TRBJ1-6	TRBD1	CASRTDRGGSPLHF	TGTGCCAGCAGAACGGACAGGGGAGGTTCACCCCTCCACTTT
TRBV2	.	TRBJ1-5	.	CASSGVGGAFNQPQHF	TGTGCCAGCAGTGGAGTAGGGGGGGCTTTCAATCAGCCCCAGCATTTT
TRBV18	.	TRBJ1-5	.	CASSLAQIPNQPQHF	TGTGCCAGCTCACTTGCGCAGATTCCTAATCAGCCCCAGCATTTT
TRBV19	.	TRBJ2-2	.	CASNNGNANTGELFF	TGTGCCAGTAACAACGGGAACGCGAACACCGGGGAGCTGTTTTTT
TRBV2	once	TRBJ1-6	.	CASSNRDPRNSPLHF	TGTGCCAGCAGTAACCGGGACCCTAGGAATTCACCCCTCCACTTT
TRBV29-1	.	TRBJ1-2	TRBD1	CSVDMGQGAGGYTF	TGCAGCGTCGATATGGGACAGGGGGCGGGTGGCTACACCTTC
TRBV18	.	TRBJ1-5	.	CASSLGQNNQPQHF	TGTGCCAGCTCACTTGGACAGAACAATCAGCCCCAGCATTTT
TRBV6-5	.	TRBJ2-3	.	CASSYSIGTTDTQYF	TGTGCCAGCAGTTACTCGATCGGGACCACAGATACGCAGTATTTT